These 4 T cell receptor beta chains came from one sample sequenced in a study of cytomegalovirus exposure and HLA in healthy donors. Vbeta (60) and Jbeta (13) primers were used in the PCR. Assay used: immunoSEQ multiplex PCR; TCRdb lists only in-frame clones, some missing. This table has fewer than 90,000 clones, around 74% appearing once. Sequencing input: PBMCs. The receptors come from a man aged 25-45 years in good health and CMV-seropositive.

The rearrangement joins TRBV28 to TRBJ2-5; tentative D call: TRBD1 (6 bases). Near its end, the DNA agrees better with TRBJ2-7, so the J call may be wrong. CDR1 and CDR2 (germline): MDHEN, SYDVKM. The CDR3 extends over 17 amino acids. The CDR3 DNA is TGTGCCAGCAGTTTAGCCTTGACAGGCCAGGGCTCCTACGAGCAGTACTTC. Its protein is CASSLALTGQGSYEQYF.

CDR3 DNA: TGTGCCAGCTCAGCCATGACAGGGGTTGGCAATCAGCCCCAGCATTTT. Its protein is CASSAMTGVGNQPQHF. V gene TRBV18 combines with J gene TRBJ1-5; 8 bases are a match to TRBD1. The germline gives CDR1 KGHSH, CDR2 LQKENI. The CDR3 runs 16 residues. J lost 2 bases, V lost 5 bases, and 8 bases had no gene match.

V usage is TRBV6-5 and J usage is TRBJ2-5; D is perhaps TRBD1 (6 bases). CDR1 is MNHEY, CDR2 SVGAGI, per germline. Trimming stripped 2 bases from V and 5 bases from J, with 12 bases between. This CDR3 spans 14 amino acids. The CDR3 bases are TGTGCCAGCAGTTACGAACAGGGTGGGGAGACCCAGTACTTC. Amino acid sequence: CASSYEQGGETQYF.

The chain combines TRBV28 with TRBJ1-1; 7 bases align to TRBD1. V was clipped by 4 bases and J by 0 bases; unmatched bases: 8. Germline assignment: CDR1 MDHEN and CDR2 SYDVKM. The CDR3 totals 16 residues. CDR3 sequence (DNA): TGTGCCAGCAGTTCACCAGGGGGGAATCTGAACACTGAAGCTTTCTTT. Its protein product is CASSSPGGNLNTEAFF.